These T cell receptor beta chains were read from a single sample in a study of blood T cell dynamics during melanoma immunotherapy. Sequencing used immunoSEQ multiplex PCR; TCRdb keeps in-frame clones, though not all of them. Among about 13,000 clones listed, under 90% were seen once. This specimen was blood, taken from a patient treated with checkpoint blockade. The receptors here all came from a human donor with melanoma. Both conserved end residues are part of each CDR3. D genes are given only for firm matches. Only part of the rows carry a size: once, few, many, or a class if the clone is expanded.

>TRBV30|TRBJ1-2|-|TRBD1
CAWDRVGYTF
TGTGCCTGGGACAGGGTCGGCTACACCTTC
>TRBV6-1|TRBJ1-1|-|-
CASSGWGPGGSTEAFF
TGTGCCAGCAGTGGATGGGGGCCCGGCGGAAGCACTGAAGCTTTCTTT
>TRBV9|TRBJ1-2|-|-
CASSVARGHRSAYGYTF
TGTGCCAGCAGCGTAGCCCGGGGACATCGAAGCGCATATGGCTACACCTTC
>TRBV29-1|TRBJ2-3|-|-
CSVVSSDKGPDTQYF
TGCAGCGTTGTGTCGTCCGATAAGGGCCCAGATACGCAGTATTTT
>TRBV5-5|TRBJ2-7|-|TRBD2
CASSRDYREQYF
TGTGCCAGCAGCCGGGACTATAGAGAGCAGTACTTC
>TRBV30|TRBJ2-7|once|TRBD2
CAWRRSGRANEQYF
TGTGCCTGGAGGAGGAGCGGGAGGGCCAACGAGCAGTACTTC
>TRBV7-9|TRBJ2-3|-|-
CASSSQGRTFTDTQYF
TGTGCCAGCAGCTCTCAGGGACGGACCTTCACAGATACGCAGTATTTT
>TRBV4-2|TRBJ2-5|-|TRBD2
CASSYIAGQETQYF
TGTGCCAGCAGCTACATAGCGGGACAAGAGACCCAGTACTTC
>TRBV14|TRBJ2-7|-|TRBD1
CASSHWTGGLGEQYF
TGTGCCAGCAGCCATTGGACAGGGGGCTTGGGCGAGCAGTACTTC
>TRBV7-9|TRBJ1-3|few|-
CASSATRTEEYLGNTIYF
TGTGCCAGCAGCGCGACCAGGACGGAGGAATACCTCGGAAACACCATATATTTT
>TRBV9|TRBJ1-1|-|TRBD1
CASSPRDRHTEAFF
TGTGCCAGCAGCCCCCGGGACAGACACACTGAAGCTTTCTTT
>TRBV6-6|TRBJ1-4|-|-
CASNVPPNEKLFF
TGTGCCAGCAACGTGCCACCTAATGAAAAACTGTTTTTT
>TRBV27|TRBJ1-5|-|-
CASSPRDLSGGIPQHF
TGTGCCAGCAGTCCCAGGGACCTCTCGGGGGGGATTCCCCAGCATTTT
>TRBV27|TRBJ2-1|-|-
CASSPRGGSYNEQFF
TGTGCCAGCAGCCCTCGAGGGGGCTCCTACAATGAGCAGTTCTTC
>TRBV7-2|TRBJ1-5|-|-
CASSLGSSGGDEPQHF
TGTGCCAGCAGCTTAGGGTCTTCGGGCGGGGATGAGCCCCAGCATTTT
>TRBV4-2|TRBJ2-1|-|-
CASSQDYKDEQFF
TGTGCCAGCAGCCAAGATTATAAGGATGAGCAGTTCTTC
>TRBV19|TRBJ1-5|-|-
CASSWSRYSNQPQHF
TGTGCCAGTAGTTGGTCCAGGTATAGCAATCAGCCCCAGCATTTT
>TRBV5-1|TRBJ2-3|-|TRBD2
CASSWAGTTPDTQYF
TGCGCCAGCAGCTGGGCCGGGACTACTCCCGATACGCAGTATTTT
>TRBV19|TRBJ2-4|-|TRBD1
CASSVYADRGQGNIQYF
TGTGCCAGTAGTGTTTACGCGGACAGGGGGCAAGGTAACATTCAGTACTTC
>TRBV6-1|TRBJ2-1|-|-
CASSEQPGGYNEQFF
TGTGCCAGCAGTGAACAGCCCGGGGGCTACAATGAGCAGTTCTTC
>TRBV28|TRBJ1-5|-|-
CASSPWGQPQHF
TGTGCCAGCAGTCCCTGGGGTCAGCCCCAGCATTTT
>TRBV9|TRBJ1-3|-|-
CASSVDPGAPGNTIYF
TGTGCCAGCAGCGTAGATCCAGGGGCGCCAGGAAACACCATATATTTT
>TRBV28|TRBJ1-5|-|TRBD1
CASSQDRRRAWGNQPQHF
TGTGCCAGCAGTCAGGACAGGCGCCGAGCTTGGGGCAATCAGCCCCAGCATTTT
>TRBV27|TRBJ2-7|-|-
CASSLTSSYEQYF
TGTGCCAGCAGTTTGACCAGCTCCTACGAGCAGTACTTC
>TRBV5-5|TRBJ1-1|once|-
CASSFSLTEAFF
TGTGCCAGCAGCTTCAGCTTGACTGAAGCTTTCTTT
>TRBV9|TRBJ2-4|-|-
CASSPGRAKNIQYF
TGTGCCAGCAGCCCCGGCAGGGCCAAAAACATTCAGTACTTC
>TRBV11-1|TRBJ1-5|-|TRBD1
CASSSGQGYNQPQHF
TGTGCCAGCAGCTCTGGACAGGGATACAATCAGCCCCAGCATTTT
>TRBV6-1|TRBJ2-5|-|-
CASSVGGATEGTQYF
TGTGCCAGCAGTGTAGGAGGGGCGACCGAGGGGACCCAGTACTTC
>TRBV27|TRBJ2-1|few|TRBD1
CASSFIGGGSSYNEQFF
TGTGCCAGCAGTTTTATAGGGGGCGGAAGCTCCTACAATGAGCAGTTCTTC
>TRBV28|TRBJ2-1|-|-
CASSLGGNEQFF
TGTGCCAGCAGTTTAGGGGGGAATGAGCAGTTCTTC
>TRBV28|TRBJ1-2|-|TRBD1
CASSSFPNRGQAGYTF
TGTGCCAGCAGTTCGTTCCCCAACAGGGGGCAGGCTGGCTACACCTTC
>TRBV28|TRBJ1-1|-|-
CASSNNAFTEAFF
TGTGCCAGCAGTAACAACGCTTTCACTGAAGCTTTCTTT
>TRBV28|TRBJ1-2|-|TRBD1
CASSLTGTGGWNYGYTF
TGTGCCAGCAGTTTGACCGGGACAGGGGGCTGGAACTATGGCTACACCTTC
>TRBV27|TRBJ2-1|-|TRBD2
CASSPRTSGSFYEQFF
TGTGCCAGCAGTCCAAGGACTAGCGGGAGTTTCTATGAGCAGTTCTTC
>TRBV5-4|TRBJ2-3|once|-
CASSLPGTSTDAQYF
TGTGCCAGCAGCTTACCCGGGACCAGCACAGATGCGCAGTATTTT
>TRBV7-2|TRBJ1-4|-|-
CASSLRREEKLFF
TGTGCCAGCAGCTTACGCAGGGAGGAAAAACTGTTTTTT
>TRBV18|TRBJ1-4|-|TRBD1
CASSPRVTGGEEKLFF
TGTGCCAGCTCACCACGGGTGACAGGGGGCGAGGAAAAACTGTTTTTT
>TRBV15|TRBJ1-3|-|-
CATSRGLESSGNTIYF
TGTGCCACCAGCAGAGGACTGGAAAGCTCTGGAAACACCATATATTTT
>TRBV18|TRBJ2-5|-|TRBD1
CASSRGQQETQYF
TGTGCCAGCTCACGGGGACAGCAAGAGACCCAGTACTTC
>TRBV11-2|TRBJ1-3|few|-
CASSLWQPGNTIYF
TGTGCCAGCAGCTTGTGGCAGCCTGGAAACACCATATATTTT
>TRBV11-2|TRBJ2-7|-|-
CASSRERGSIYEQYF
TGTGCCAGCAGCCGAGAGAGGGGCAGCATCTACGAGCAGTACTTC
>TRBV30|TRBJ2-7|-|-
CAGTGQALDRGRYF
TGTGCCGGTACGGGACAAGCTCTCGACAGAGGACGGTACTTC
>TRBV7-6|TRBJ1-1|-|-
CASSLVGGGTEAFF
TGTGCCAGCAGCTTAGTAGGAGGGGGCACTGAAGCTTTCTTT
>TRBV19|TRBJ1-2|-|-
CASSITQASEYGYTF
TGTGCCAGTAGTATAACGCAGGCCTCAGAGTATGGCTACACCTTC
>TRBV27|TRBJ2-7|-|-
CASSQQPGLAYEQYF
TGTGCCAGCAGTCAGCAACCTGGTCTGGCCTACGAGCAGTACTTC
>TRBV2|TRBJ1-4|-|-
CASSDTEIRGAEKLFF
TGTGCCAGCAGTGATACCGAAATCCGGGGGGCTGAAAAACTGTTTTTT
>TRBV5-4|TRBJ2-3|-|-
CASSLPGTSTDTQYF
TGTGCCAGCAGCTTACCCGGGACCAGCACAGATACGCAGTATTTT
>TRBV6-1|TRBJ1-3|-|-
CASSEYSKGASNTIYF
TGTGCCAGCAGTGAATACTCCAAGGGTGCCTCGAACACCATATATTTT
>TRBV6-5|TRBJ2-6|-|-
CASSYSRAGANVLTF
TGTGCCAGCAGTTACTCGCGCGCTGGGGCCAACGTCCTGACTTTC
>TRBV5-6|TRBJ2-1|-|-
CASSIDGGEIYNEQFF
TGTGCCAGCAGCATTGATGGCGGGGAGATCTACAATGAGCAGTTCTTC
>TRBV28|TRBJ2-1|-|TRBD2
CASSLRSSGRASNEQFF
TGTGCCAGCAGTTTACGCTCTAGCGGGAGGGCCTCGAATGAGCAGTTCTTC
>TRBV4-1|TRBJ2-7|-|-
CASSQSQGGEQYF
TGCGCCAGCAGCCAAAGCCAGGGAGGCGAGCAGTACTTC
>TRBV18|TRBJ2-6|-|TRBD1
CASSPWDRGVSGANVLTF
TGTGCCAGCTCACCATGGGACAGGGGCGTCTCTGGGGCCAACGTCCTGACTTTC
>TRBV4-3|TRBJ2-7|once|-
CASSQNRVPAQYEQYF
TGCGCCAGCAGCCAGAACAGGGTACCGGCCCAATACGAGCAGTACTTC
>TRBV5-6|TRBJ1-2|-|TRBD1
CASSGSRGIGGYTF
TGTGCCAGCAGCGGTTCCAGGGGGATAGGGGGCTACACCTTC